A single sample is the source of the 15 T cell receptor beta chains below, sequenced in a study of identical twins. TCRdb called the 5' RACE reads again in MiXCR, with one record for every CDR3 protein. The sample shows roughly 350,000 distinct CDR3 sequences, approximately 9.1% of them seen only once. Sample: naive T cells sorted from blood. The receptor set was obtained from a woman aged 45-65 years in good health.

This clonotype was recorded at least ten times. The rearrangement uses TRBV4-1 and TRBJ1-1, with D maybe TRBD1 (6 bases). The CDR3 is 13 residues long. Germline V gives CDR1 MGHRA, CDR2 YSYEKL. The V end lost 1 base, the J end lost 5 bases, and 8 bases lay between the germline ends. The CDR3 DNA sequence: TGCGCCAGCAGCCAAGTTGGACAGACTGAAGCTTTCTTT. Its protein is CASSQVGQTEAFF.

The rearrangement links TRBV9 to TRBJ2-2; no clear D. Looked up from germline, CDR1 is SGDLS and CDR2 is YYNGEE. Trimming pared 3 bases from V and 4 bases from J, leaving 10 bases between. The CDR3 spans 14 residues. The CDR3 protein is CASSAPASTGELFF. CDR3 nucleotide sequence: TGTGCCAGCAGCGCCCCAGCATCCACCGGGGAGCTGTTTTTT.

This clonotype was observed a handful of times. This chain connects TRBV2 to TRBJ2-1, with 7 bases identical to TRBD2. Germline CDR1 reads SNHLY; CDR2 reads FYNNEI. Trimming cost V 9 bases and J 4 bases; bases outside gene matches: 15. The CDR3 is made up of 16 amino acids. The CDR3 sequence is CASNPWEGLLYNEQFF. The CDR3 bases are TGTGCCAGTAACCCCTGGGAGGGCCTGCTATACAATGAGCAGTTCTTC.

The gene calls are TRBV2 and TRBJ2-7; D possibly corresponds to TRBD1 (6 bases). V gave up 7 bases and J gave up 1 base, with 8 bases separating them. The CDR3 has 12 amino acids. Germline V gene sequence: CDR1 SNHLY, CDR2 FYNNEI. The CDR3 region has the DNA TGTGCCAGCATAGGACAGTCCTACGAGCAGTACTTC. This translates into CASIGQSYEQYF.

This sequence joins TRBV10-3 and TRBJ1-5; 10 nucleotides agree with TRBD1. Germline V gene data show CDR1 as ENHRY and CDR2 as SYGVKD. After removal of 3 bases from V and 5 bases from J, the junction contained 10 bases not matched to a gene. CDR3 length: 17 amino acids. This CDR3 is CAISDPHRDRGHQPQHF. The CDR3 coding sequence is TGTGCCATCAGTGATCCCCACCGGGACAGGGGCCATCAGCCCCAGCATTTT.

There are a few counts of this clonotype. The CDR3 region is CASSANYKPQHF. Written as DNA, the CDR3 is TGTGCCAGCAGTGCCAACTATAAGCCCCAGCATTTT. This chain joins TRBV6-1 and TRBJ1-5; no clear D gene. V was shortened by 4 bases and J by 8 bases, with 9 bases between the two germline ends. From germline, CDR1 is MNHNS and CDR2 SASEGT. The CDR3 runs to 12 residues.

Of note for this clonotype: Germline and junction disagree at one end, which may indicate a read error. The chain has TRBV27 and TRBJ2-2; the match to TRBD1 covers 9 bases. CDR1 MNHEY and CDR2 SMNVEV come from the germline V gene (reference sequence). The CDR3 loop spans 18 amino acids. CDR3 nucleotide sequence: TGTGCCAGCAGTATATCCACCTGGACAGGGGCGGTAACCGGGGAGCTGTTTTTT. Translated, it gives CASSISTWTGAVTGELFF.

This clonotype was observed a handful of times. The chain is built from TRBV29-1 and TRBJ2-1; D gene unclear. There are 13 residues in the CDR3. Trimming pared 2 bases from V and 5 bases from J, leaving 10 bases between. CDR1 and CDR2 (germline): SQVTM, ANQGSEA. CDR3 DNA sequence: TGCAGCGTTGAATGGGTGACGGACAATGAGCAGTTCTTC. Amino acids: CSVEWVTDNEQFF.

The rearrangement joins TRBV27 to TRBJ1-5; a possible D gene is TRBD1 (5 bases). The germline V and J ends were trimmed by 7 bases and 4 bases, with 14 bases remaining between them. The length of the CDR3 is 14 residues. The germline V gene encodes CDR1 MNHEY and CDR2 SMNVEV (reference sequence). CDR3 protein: CASKSGAENQPQHF. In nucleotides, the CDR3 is TGTGCCAGCAAAAGTGGGGCAGAAAATCAGCCCCAGCATTTT.

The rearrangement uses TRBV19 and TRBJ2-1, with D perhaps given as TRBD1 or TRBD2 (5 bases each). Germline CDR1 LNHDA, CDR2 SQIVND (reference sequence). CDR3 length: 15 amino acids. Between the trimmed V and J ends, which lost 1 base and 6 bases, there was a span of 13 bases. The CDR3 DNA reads TGTGCCAGTAGTATAGGGGGGAGTTCCCTCAATGAGCAGTTCTTC. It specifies CASSIGGSSLNEQFF.

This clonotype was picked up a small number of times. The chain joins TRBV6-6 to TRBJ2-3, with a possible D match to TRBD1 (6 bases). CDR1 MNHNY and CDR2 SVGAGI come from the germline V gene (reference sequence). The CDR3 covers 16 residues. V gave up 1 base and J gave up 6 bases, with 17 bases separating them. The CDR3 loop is CASSYWGSRGRDTQYF. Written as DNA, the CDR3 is TGTGCCAGCAGTTACTGGGGCTCCAGGGGTCGTGATACGCAGTATTTT.

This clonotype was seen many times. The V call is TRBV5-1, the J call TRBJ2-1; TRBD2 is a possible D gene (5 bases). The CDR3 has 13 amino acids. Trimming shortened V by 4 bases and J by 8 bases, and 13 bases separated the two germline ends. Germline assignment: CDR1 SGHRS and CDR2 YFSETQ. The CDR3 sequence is CASSLSSIYEQFF. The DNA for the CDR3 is TGCGCCAGCAGCCTATCTAGCATCTATGAGCAGTTCTTC.

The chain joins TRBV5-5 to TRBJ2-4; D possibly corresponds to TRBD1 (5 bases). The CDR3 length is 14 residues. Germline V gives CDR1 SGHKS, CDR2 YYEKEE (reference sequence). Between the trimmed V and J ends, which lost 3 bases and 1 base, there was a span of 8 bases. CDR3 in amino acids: CASSSSGAKNIQYF. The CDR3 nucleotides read TGTGCCAGCAGCTCCTCAGGGGCCAAAAACATTCAGTACTTC.

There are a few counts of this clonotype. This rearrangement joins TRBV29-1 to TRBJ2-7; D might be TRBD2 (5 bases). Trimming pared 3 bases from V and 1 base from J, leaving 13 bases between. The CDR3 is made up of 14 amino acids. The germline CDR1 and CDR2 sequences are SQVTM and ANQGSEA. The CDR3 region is CSVDAAGGSYEQYF. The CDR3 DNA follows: TGCAGCGTTGACGCGGCAGGAGGATCCTACGAGCAGTACTTC.

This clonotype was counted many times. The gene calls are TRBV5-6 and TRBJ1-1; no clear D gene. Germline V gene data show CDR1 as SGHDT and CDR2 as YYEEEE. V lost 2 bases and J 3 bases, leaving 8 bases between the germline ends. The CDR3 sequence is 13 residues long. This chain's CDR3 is CASSFPAYTEAFF. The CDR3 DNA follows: TGTGCCAGCAGCTTCCCAGCCTACACTGAAGCTTTCTTT.